The TCR beta chain under discussion was sequenced for a study of somatic mutations in cytotoxic T cells in rheumatoid arthritis. Study at large: No treatment had yet been given when patient blood (around 27 ml EDTA) was drawn, right after diagnosis. Purity of nearly 100% was reached when some V beta antibody-stained T-cell populations were flow-sorted, including V beta1+ cells sequenced for TCRB. Regarding the study as a whole: The top CD8+ clone topped 20% of CD8+ cells in about an eighth of the 65 patients.

This clone was observed a handful of times. The antigen remains undetermined. Trimming left V 1 base short and J 5 bases short, with 15 bases between. CDR3 length: 16 amino acids. Germline V gene lookup returns CDR1 SGHDN and CDR2 FVKESK. TCRdb's table, derived via immunoSEQ multiplex PCR, lists solely in-frame clones and lacks some. The profile covers approximately 19,000 clones, with roughly four fifths appearing a single time and 11% to 15% taken by the ten largest. The TCR comes from an adult with rheumatoid arthritis. Sample: CD8+ T cells sorted from blood. The chain links TRBV14 to TRBJ2-1; D possibly corresponds to TRBD2 (6 bases). The CDR3 sequence is CASSQGAGRIHNEQFF. In DNA, the CDR3 is TGTGCCAGCAGCCAAGGAGCGGGCCGTATCCACAATGAGCAGTTCTTC.